A single count supports the clone carrying this TCR beta chain. Individuals drawn from under 30 US areas were roughly 18 to 95 years old. Each participant's cohort was designated according to participant-reported clinical history. This entry belongs to a study of blood T cell repertoires in COVID-19. Data came from immunoSEQ multiplex PCR; TCRdb stores just in-frame clones and leaves some out. The sample consists of approximately 250,000 clones, just under 90% of them appearing once. V shed 4 bases and J shed 4 bases, with 18 bases lying between them. The germline V gene encodes CDR1 SGDLS and CDR2 YYNGEE. The CDR3 extends over 15 amino acids.

The rearrangement links TRBV9 to TRBJ2-7; possibly TRBD2 for D (6 bases). Sequences were obtained from PBMCs or T cells enriched from blood (not recorded which). The clonotype comes from a woman younger than 45 with acute COVID-19. The CDR3 DNA reads TGTGCCAGCAGCCCCGGGCGGGACGGTCGTTACGAGCAGTACTTC. Its translation: CASSPGRDGRYEQYF.